Below are 5 T cell receptor beta chains sequenced from a single sample in a study of CD8+ T cells in alopecia areata. Treatment here: oral pan-JAK inhibitor, 5-10 mg twice daily. Reverse transcribed after extraction, RNA yielded cDNA as the sequencing template. This table comes from immunoSEQ multiplex PCR, and its TCRdb copy is limited to in-frame clones, with some not included. The sample consists of more than 100,000 clones, 85% to 90% of them appearing once. Here the sequenced sample was CD8+ T cells sorted from blood, taken between weeks 30 and 35, from a patient treated with tofacitinib. Receptor source: a human donor with alopecia areata.

The genes are TRBV10-3 and TRBJ2-1; D is perhaps TRBD1 or TRBD2 (8 bases each). The germline V gene has CDR1 ENHRY and CDR2 SYGVKD. The germline V and J ends were trimmed by 8 bases and 8 bases, with 19 bases remaining between them. CDR3 size: 14 residues. This CDR3 is CAIGQGAGGDEQFF. The CDR3, as DNA: TGTGCCATCGGCCAGGGGGCGGGGGGCGATGAGCAGTTCTTC.

The chain recombines TRBV5-4 with TRBJ2-5, with 7 bases fitting TRBD2. CDR3 size: 14 residues. Germline assignment: CDR1 SGHNT and CDR2 YYREEE (reference sequence). J was trimmed by 11 bases and V by 5 bases; bases with no gene match: 15. The CDR3 spells CASRTWGGTTEQYF. The CDR3 DNA sequence: TGTGCCAGCAGGACATGGGGGGGTACTACGGAGCAGTACTTC.

This clone was seen a handful of times. The rearrangement joins TRBV29-1 to TRBJ2-2; a possible D gene is TRBD2 (5 bases). This CDR3 comprises 12 residues. The V end was cut by 5 bases, the J end by 5 bases, with 9 bases between. Germline CDR1 is SQVTM and CDR2 is ANQGSEA. DNA for the CDR3: TGCAGCGTTTATTCGGGAACCGGGGAGCTGTTTTTT. Translating gives CSVYSGTGELFF.

This clone was counted once. Other DNA sequences in this sample translate to the same CDR3. V is TRBV29-1 and J is TRBJ2-7; a weak D match, TRBD2 (5 bases). Germline V gene sequence: CDR1 SQVTM, CDR2 ANQGSEA. This CDR3 is 13 amino acids long. The V gene lost 4 bases and the J gene lost 0 bases, with 10 bases spanning the gap. In DNA form, the CDR3 reads TGCAGCGTTGGGACGGGATCCTCCTACGAGCAGTACTTC. Translated, it gives CSVGTGSSYEQYF.

V and J are TRBV6-5 and TRBJ2-1; D unresolved. This CDR3 comprises 12 residues. V lost 6 bases and J lost 6, with 9 bases in between. The germline V gene has CDR1 MNHEY and CDR2 SVGAGI. The CDR3 DNA reads as TGTGCCAGCAGCTACGGTCCCAATGAGCAGTTCTTC. It codes for CASSYGPNEQFF.